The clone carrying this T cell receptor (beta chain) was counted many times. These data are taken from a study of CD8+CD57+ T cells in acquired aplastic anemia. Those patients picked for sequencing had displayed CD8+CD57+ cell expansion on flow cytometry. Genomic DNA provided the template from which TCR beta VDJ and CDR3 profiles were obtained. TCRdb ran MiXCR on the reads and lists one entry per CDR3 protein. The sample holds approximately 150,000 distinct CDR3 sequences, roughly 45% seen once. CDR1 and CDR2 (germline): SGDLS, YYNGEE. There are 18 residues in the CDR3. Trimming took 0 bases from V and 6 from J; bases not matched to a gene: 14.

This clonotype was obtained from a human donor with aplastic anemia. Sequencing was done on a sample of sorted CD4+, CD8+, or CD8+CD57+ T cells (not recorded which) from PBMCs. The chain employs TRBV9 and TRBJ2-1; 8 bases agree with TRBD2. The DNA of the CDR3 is TGTGCCAGCAGCGTAGCTACGTCGGGGGGACTAGGGGGCAATGAGCAGTTCTTC. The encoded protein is CASSVATSGGLGGNEQFF.